Listed below are T cell receptor beta chains from one sample, sequenced in a study of T cells after yellow fever vaccination. Via MiXCR, TCRdb re-called the 5' RACE reads, giving one row per CDR3 protein. The repertoire holds over 250,000 distinct CDR3 sequences, with approximately 5.2% as singletons. Material: CD4+ T cells sorted from PBMCs, obtained on the day of the yellow fever booster vaccination. These receptors all come from a man aged 18-30 years who received the YFV17D yellow fever vaccine. The CDR3 runs from the conserved cysteine through the conserved F or W. Fields, in order: CDR3 protein, CDR3 DNA, D gene, clone size, J gene, V gene. A D gene is named only where the DNA matches it firmly. Clone sizes are given selectively: once, few, many, or a class where the clone is expanded.

CASSAWDSDTGELFF	TGTGCCAGCAGTGCTTGGGACAGCGACACCGGGGAGCTGTTTTTT	TRBD1	NA	TRBJ2-2	TRBV6-5
CASSSPGTGPDTQYF	TGTGCCAGCAGTTCCCCCGGGACAGGGCCAGATACGCAGTATTTT	TRBD1	NA	TRBJ2-3	TRBV27
CASSLGQGEDTEAFF	TGTGCCAGCAGCCTGGGCCAGGGGGAGGACACTGAAGCTTTCTTT	TRBD1	many	TRBJ1-1	TRBV3-1
CAINRDPEYYGYTF	TGTGCCATCAATCGGGATCCTGAGTACTATGGCTACACCTTC	NA	many	TRBJ1-2	TRBV10-3
CASGPASTDTQYF	TGTGCCAGCGGCCCGGCTAGCACAGATACGCAGTATTTT	NA	NA	TRBJ2-3	TRBV25-1
CSARVRAGTDTQYF	TGCAGTGCTAGAGTTAGGGCGGGTACAGATACGCAGTATTTT	NA	NA	TRBJ2-3	TRBV20-1
CASSYSRVSNEKLFF	TGTGCCAGCAGTTACTCAAGGGTATCAAATGAAAAACTGTTTTTT	NA	NA	TRBJ1-4	TRBV6-5
CASSHSLSPLHF	TGTGCCAGCAGCCATTCCCTTTCACCCCTCCACTTT	NA	many	TRBJ1-6	TRBV14
CASSSRVFYNEQFF	TGTGCCAGCAGCTCCAGGGTATTCTACAATGAGCAGTTCTTC	NA	few	TRBJ2-1	TRBV7-9
CASSLIQGGITGELFF	TGTGCCAGCAGCCTCATACAGGGTGGGATCACCGGGGAGCTGTTTTTT	NA	many	TRBJ2-2	TRBV11-2
CASSNNGIQETQYF	TGTGCCAGTAGTAATAACGGGATTCAAGAGACCCAGTACTTC	NA	few	TRBJ2-5	TRBV19
CASSRQGPGTNEKLFF	TGCGCCAGCAGCCGACAGGGGCCAGGAACTAATGAAAAACTGTTTTTT	TRBD1	many	TRBJ1-4	TRBV4-3
CASSSGTSGRRGEQFF	TGTGCCAGCAGCTCGGGGACTAGCGGACGCCGGGGAGAGCAGTTCTTC	TRBD2	few	TRBJ2-1	TRBV7-2
CSVYRVTNEKLFF	TGCAGTGTCTACAGGGTGACTAATGAAAAACTGTTTTTT	NA	few	TRBJ1-4	TRBV20-1
CASSQGGQGGNIQYF	TGTGCCAGCAGCCAAGGAGGACAGGGCGGAAACATTCAGTACTTC	TRBD1	NA	TRBJ2-4	TRBV3-1
CASSPVVRFGTQYF	TGTGCCAGCAGCCCCGTAGTTAGGTTTGGTACGCAGTATTTT	NA	NA	TRBJ2-3	TRBV7-2
CASTSQPSSPLHF	TGTGCCAGCACCTCCCAACCGTCGTCACCCCTCCACTTT	NA	NA	TRBJ1-6	TRBV12-3/TRBV12-4
CAISESTTSWAQHF	TGTGCCATCAGTGAGTCGACAACCTCATGGGCCCAGCATTTT	NA	NA	TRBJ1-5	TRBV10-3
CSARYLAVDTQYF	TGCAGTGCTAGGTACCTAGCGGTAGATACGCAGTATTTT	TRBD2	few	TRBJ2-3	TRBV20-1
CSVELWQRNTEAFF	TGCAGCGTTGAGTTGTGGCAGCGGAACACTGAAGCTTTCTTT	NA	NA	TRBJ1-1	TRBV29-1
CASSSLRGSYEQYF	TGTGCCAGCAGCTCCCTGAGGGGATCCTACGAGCAGTACTTC	NA	NA	TRBJ2-7	TRBV6-1
CASSLEFPDQETQYF	TGCGCCAGCAGCTTGGAATTCCCGGATCAAGAGACCCAGTACTTC	NA	many	TRBJ2-5	TRBV5-1
CASPKPGQETQYF	TGTGCCAGCCCTAAGCCGGGTCAAGAGACCCAGTACTTC	NA	NA	TRBJ2-5	TRBV7-8
CASSHRERNSPLHF	TGCGCCAGCAGCCACAGGGAAAGGAATTCACCCCTCCACTTT	NA	many	TRBJ1-6	TRBV5-1
CASSREAFF	TGTGCCAGCAGCCGTGAAGCTTTCTTT	NA	NA	TRBJ1-1	TRBV7-2
CASSASFNQPQHF	TGTGCCAGCAGTGCCAGTTTCAATCAGCCCCAGCATTTT	NA	many	TRBJ1-5	TRBV2
CASSFQGAYNEQFF	TGTGCCAGCAGCTTTCAGGGGGCCTACAATGAGCAGTTCTTC	TRBD1	many	TRBJ2-1	TRBV7-3
CASSPGSWGADTQYF	TGTGCCAGCAGCCCGGGGTCCTGGGGCGCAGATACGCAGTATTTT	NA	NA	TRBJ2-3	TRBV5-4
CASSVEDTQYF	TGTGCCAGCAGCGTAGAAGATACGCAGTATTTT	NA	many	TRBJ2-3	TRBV9
CASRENGGGETQYF	TGTGCCAGCAGAGAGAATGGGGGAGGAGAGACCCAGTACTTC	NA	many	TRBJ2-5	TRBV2
CASSFNARVWGYTF	TGTGCCAGCAGTTTTAATGCGCGGGTTTGGGGCTACACCTTC	NA	few	TRBJ1-2	TRBV27
CASSELRGRGTGELFF	TGTGCCAGCAGTGAACTGAGGGGAAGGGGCACCGGGGAGCTGTTTTTT	NA	many	TRBJ2-2	TRBV6-1
CATSDLQDGADTQYF	TGTGCCACCAGTGATTTGCAGGATGGGGCCGATACGCAGTATTTT	NA	NA	TRBJ2-3	TRBV24-1
CSARDPAGEGTEAFF	TGCAGTGCTAGAGATCCGGCGGGGGAGGGGACTGAAGCTTTCTTT	NA	NA	TRBJ1-1	TRBV20-1
CATGSANTGELFF	TGTGCCACTGGGTCGGCCAACACCGGGGAGCTGTTTTTT	NA	medium-sized	TRBJ2-2	TRBV27
CATSASGGSNEQFF	TGTGCCACCAGTGCTAGCGGGGGGTCAAATGAGCAGTTCTTC	TRBD2	few	TRBJ2-1	TRBV24-1
CASSYGTLGSEQYF	TGTGCCAGCAGTTACGGGACCCTCGGCTCCGAGCAGTACTTC	NA	many	TRBJ2-7	TRBV6-5
CASLKPDRGGNEQFF	TGTGCCAGCCTGAAACCAGACAGGGGAGGGAATGAGCAGTTCTTC	NA	many	TRBJ2-1	TRBV6-2/TRBV6-3
CSARQGGNSPLHF	TGCAGTGCTAGACAGGGAGGGAATTCACCCCTCCACTTT	NA	few	TRBJ1-6	TRBV20-1
CAISESTASGNTIYF	TGTGCCATCAGTGAGTCAACAGCCTCTGGAAACACCATATATTTT	NA	many	TRBJ1-3	TRBV10-3
CASSQDPGQGAYNEQFF	TGCGCCAGCAGCCAAGATCCGGGCCAGGGAGCCTACAATGAGCAGTTCTTC	NA	many	TRBJ2-1	TRBV4-3
CASSETGPPTYEQYF	TGCGCCAGCAGCGAGACAGGGCCCCCGACCTACGAGCAGTACTTC	TRBD1	few	TRBJ2-7	TRBV5-1
CASTRTRQPQHF	TGTGCCAGCACCCGAACGAGGCAGCCCCAGCATTTT	NA	NA	TRBJ1-5	TRBV28
CASSSPAGGAGNEQFF	TGTGCCAGCAGCTCCCCAGCGGGGGGGGCCGGGAATGAGCAGTTCTTC	TRBD2	NA	TRBJ2-1	TRBV7-2
CASTSSRTEETQYF	TGTGCCAGCACCTCGTCGAGGACCGAAGAGACCCAGTACTTC	NA	many	TRBJ2-5	TRBV12-3/TRBV12-4
CASSGGVQPQHF	TGTGCCAGCTCAGGAGGGGTTCAGCCCCAGCATTTT	NA	NA	TRBJ1-5	TRBV18
CASSQDPSRSTDTQYF	TGCGCCAGCAGCCAAGACCCGTCCAGAAGCACAGATACGCAGTATTTT	NA	many	TRBJ2-3	TRBV4-1
CASSPWGQGSAEQYF	TGCGCCAGCAGCCCGTGGGGACAGGGATCCGCCGAGCAGTACTTC	TRBD1	many	TRBJ2-7	TRBV5-1
CASSPTSGSNIQYF	TGTGCCAGCAGCCCGACTAGCGGGTCCAACATTCAGTACTTC	TRBD2	many	TRBJ2-4	TRBV12-3/TRBV12-4
CSAPLDVSSYEQYF	TGCAGTGCCCCCCTCGACGTTTCGTCCTACGAGCAGTACTTC	NA	NA	TRBJ2-7	TRBV20-1